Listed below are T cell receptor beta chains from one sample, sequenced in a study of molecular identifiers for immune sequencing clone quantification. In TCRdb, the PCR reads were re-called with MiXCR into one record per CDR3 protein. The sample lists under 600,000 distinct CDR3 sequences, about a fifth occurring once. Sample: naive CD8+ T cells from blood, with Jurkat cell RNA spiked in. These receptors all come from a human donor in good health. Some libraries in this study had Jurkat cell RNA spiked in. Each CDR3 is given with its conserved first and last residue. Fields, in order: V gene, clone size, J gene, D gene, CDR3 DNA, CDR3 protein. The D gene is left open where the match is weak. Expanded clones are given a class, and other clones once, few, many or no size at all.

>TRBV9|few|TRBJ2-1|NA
TGTGCCAGCAGCCCACCGACTAGTTCCCCCTATGAGCAGTTCTTC
CASSPPTSSPYEQFF
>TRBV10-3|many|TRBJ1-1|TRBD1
TGTGCCATAGCCAGACAGGGAGGCATGAACACTGAAGCTTTCTTT
CAIARQGGMNTEAFF
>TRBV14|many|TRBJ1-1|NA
TGTGCCAGCAGCCGGACGGAGGATTTGAACACTGAAGCTTTCTTT
CASSRTEDLNTEAFF
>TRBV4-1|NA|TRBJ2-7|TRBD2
TGCGCCAGCAGCTACCTTGGACTAGCGGGGGGCTACGAGCAGTACTTC
CASSYLGLAGGYEQYF
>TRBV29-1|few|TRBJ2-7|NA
TGCAGCGTTAGTGTCAGCTTTCCATCCTACGAGCAGTACTTC
CSVSVSFPSYEQYF
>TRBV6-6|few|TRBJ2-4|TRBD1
TGTGCCAGCAGTTACCCGACAGGGTGGAGGTTGGGAAACATTCAGTACTTC
CASSYPTGWRLGNIQYF
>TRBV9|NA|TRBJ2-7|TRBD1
TGTGCCAGCAGCGTAGAGGACAGGGGGTTAGACGAGCAGTACTTC
CASSVEDRGLDEQYF
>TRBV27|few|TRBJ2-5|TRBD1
TGTGCCAGCAGTGCCGGGACAGGGATGGAGAAGACCCAGTACTTC
CASSAGTGMEKTQYF
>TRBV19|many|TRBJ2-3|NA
TGTGCCAGTAGTCTCCCGTTCCCAGATACGCAGTATTTT
CASSLPFPDTQYF
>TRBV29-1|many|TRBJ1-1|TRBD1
TGCAGCGTCACGACAGGGGTGAACACTGAAGCTTTCTTT
CSVTTGVNTEAFF
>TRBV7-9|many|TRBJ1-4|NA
TGTGCCAGCAGCCCGCATGTACAGGGAATCTTAGAAAAACTGTTTTTT
CASSPHVQGILEKLFF
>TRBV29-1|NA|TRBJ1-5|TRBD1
TGCGGCGTTGGACAGGGAACAGATACGCAGCATTTT
CGVGQGTDTQHF
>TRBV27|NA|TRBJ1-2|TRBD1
TGTGCCAGCAGTACTCGGACAGGCTCGCTAGGCTATGGCTACACCTTC
CASSTRTGSLGYGYTF
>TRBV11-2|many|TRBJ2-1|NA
TGTGCCAGCAGCCCCGGAATTGGCTTCAACAATGAGCAGTTCTTC
CASSPGIGFNNEQFF
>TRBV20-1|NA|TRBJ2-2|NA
TGCAGTGCTAGGGGTTGGGACGGGGTTACCGGGGAGCTGTTTTTT
CSARGWDGVTGELFF
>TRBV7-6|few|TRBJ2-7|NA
TGTGCCAGCAGCTTAGCCGAGGACAGCTCCTACGAGCAGTACTTC
CASSLAEDSSYEQYF
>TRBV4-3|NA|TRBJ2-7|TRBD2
TGCGCCAGCAGCCAAGAAGTACTAGCGGGCTACGAGCAGTACTTC
CASSQEVLAGYEQYF
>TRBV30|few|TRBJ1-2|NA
TGTGCCTGGAGTAACGGTCGTTCAGCTAACTATGGCTACACCTTC
CAWSNGRSANYGYTF
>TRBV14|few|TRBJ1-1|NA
TGTGCCAGCAGCCAAGGGACGGTGTACGGCACTGAAGCTTTCTTT
CASSQGTVYGTEAFF
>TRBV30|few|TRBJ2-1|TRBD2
TGTGCCGCGGTGGGTAGCGGGGTGCTGAAGTTCTTC
CAAVGSGVLKFF
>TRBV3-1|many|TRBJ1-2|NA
TGTGCCAGCAGCCTAACAGGGAATCCACCGACCGGCTACACCTTC
CASSLTGNPPTGYTF
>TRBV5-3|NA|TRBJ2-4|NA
TGTGCCAGCAGTGCGTCCGGGACGACTGCCAAGAGCATTCAGTACTTC
CASSASGTTAKSIQYF
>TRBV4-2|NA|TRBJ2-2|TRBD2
TGTGCCAGTGGGACTAGCGGGAGGCCCGGGGAGCCGTTTTTT
CASGTSGRPGEPFF
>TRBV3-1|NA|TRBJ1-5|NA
TGTGCCAGCAGCCAAGAAGCCGGAATTCAGCCCCAGCATTTT
CASSQEAGIQPQHF
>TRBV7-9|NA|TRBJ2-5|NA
TGTGCCAGCAGCTTAGGGGGCTTGGGAGTCTTCGAGACCCAGTACTTC
CASSLGGLGVFETQYF
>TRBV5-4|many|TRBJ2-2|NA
TGTGCCAGCAGCGGAGACGGGACTCCCTACGCCGGGGAGCTGTTTTTT
CASSGDGTPYAGELFF
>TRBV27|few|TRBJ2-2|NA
TGTGCCAGCAGCCCCGGGTCCCTGACCGGGGAGCTGTTTTTT
CASSPGSLTGELFF
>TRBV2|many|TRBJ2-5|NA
TGTGCCAGCATTCCGGAGTCCGAAGAGACCCAGTACTTC
CASIPESEETQYF
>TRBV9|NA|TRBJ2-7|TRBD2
TGTGCCAGCAGCGTAGATGCGGGGGGCCCCTCCTACGAGCAGTACTTC
CASSVDAGGPSYEQYF
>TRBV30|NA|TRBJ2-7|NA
TGTGCCTCCAAAGGGCAGGGAGGGCAGTACTTC
CASKGQGGQYF